The 27 T cell receptor beta chains presented below share a single source sample, sequenced in a study of cytomegalovirus exposure and HLA in healthy donors. Primers included in the PCR were 60 Vbeta and 13 Jbeta primers. Data came from immunoSEQ multiplex PCR; TCRdb stores just in-frame clones and leaves some out. Of 150,000 to 200,000 clones in the sample, around 68% are singletons; the top ten hold 2.5% to 3%. The source material was PBMCs. The receptors originated from a man in his forties in good health and CMV-seronegative.

The chain uses TRBV12-5 and TRBJ2-7, with D perhaps TRBD1 (5 bases). CDR1 and CDR2 (germline): LGHNT, FRNRAP. V gave up 6 bases and J gave up 0 bases, with 15 bases separating them. This CDR3 region has 15 residues. The CDR3 region is CASGRPGQYSYEQYF. DNA for the CDR3: TGTGCTAGTGGAAGACCAGGACAATACTCCTACGAGCAGTACTTC. Full variable domain (rest looked up from reference TRBV12-5 and TRBJ2-7): DARVTQTPRHKVTEMGQEVTMRCQPILGHNTVFWYRQTMMQGLELLAYFRNRAPLDDSGMPKDRFSAEMPDATLATLKIQPSEPRDSAVYFCASGRPGQYSYEQYFGPGTRLTVT.

The chain couples TRBV7-9 to TRBJ2-1; the match to TRBD2 covers 8 bases. The CDR3 loop spans 15 amino acids. The V gene end was trimmed by 5 bases and the J gene end by 2 bases; junction bases not matched to a gene: 5. Germline V lookup: CDR1 SEHNR, CDR2 FQNEAQ (reference sequence). The CDR3 reads CASSLPLAAYNEQFF. In DNA, the CDR3 is TGTGCCAGCAGCCTGCCACTAGCGGCCTACAATGAGCAGTTCTTC.

The J gene is TRBJ1-4, the V gene TRBV4-2; TRBD1 might be the D (5 bases). The V and J ends lost 1 base and 0 bases respectively, with 9 bases between them. Germline V CDR1 and CDR2: LGHNA, YNFKEQ. The CDR3 totals 16 residues. The DNA for the CDR3 is TGTGCCAGCAGCCAAGCTAGGGGCGCAACTAATGAAAAACTGTTTTTT. This encodes CASSQARGATNEKLFF.

CDR3 sequence (DNA): TGTGCCAGCAGTGACGGGGGGAGCTTCACAGATACGCAGTATTTT. Amino acids: CASSDGGSFTDTQYF. This rearrangement joins TRBV6-4 to TRBJ2-3, with D possibly being TRBD2 (6 bases). Germline V gene sequence: CDR1 MRHNA, CDR2 SNTAGT. The CDR3 sequence is 15 residues long. V was shortened by 2 bases and J by 2 bases, with 11 bases between the two germline ends.

Written as DNA, the CDR3 is TGTGCCAGTAGTATGAACAGGGCGGGAGTGGAGACCCAGTACTTC. This translates into CASSMNRAGVETQYF. The rearrangement uses TRBV19 and TRBJ2-5; tentative D call: TRBD2 (7 bases). Between the trimmed V and J ends, which lost 3 bases and 5 bases, there was a span of 16 bases. Germline values: CDR1 LNHDA, CDR2 SQIVND (reference sequence). The CDR3 extends over 15 amino acids.

V gene TRBV6-6 combines with J gene TRBJ2-1; tentatively, D is TRBD2 (7 bases). This CDR3 spans 15 amino acids. The V end lost 2 bases, the J end lost 9 bases, and 17 bases lay between the germline ends. Germline values: CDR1 MNHNY, CDR2 SVGAGI (reference sequence). CDR3 coding DNA: TGTGCCAGCAGTTACGCGGGGGCCTCGCAAGGTGAGCAGTTCTTC. As protein: CASSYAGASQGEQFF.

The chain has TRBV28 and TRBJ2-7, with a tentative D call TRBD2 (5 bases). Trimming cost V 7 bases and J 6 bases, with 19 bases left between them. There are 14 residues in the CDR3. CDR1 is MDHEN, CDR2 SYDVKM, per germline. The CDR3 sequence is CASTLSGDTVEQYF. CDR3 in DNA: TGTGCCAGCACCCTATCCGGGGATACGGTCGAGCAGTACTTC.

The V call is TRBV29-1, the J call TRBJ1-2, with no clear D. V gave up 4 bases and J gave up 3 bases, with 12 bases separating them. This CDR3 comprises 13 residues. The germline CDR1 and CDR2 sequences are SQVTM and ANQGSEA. The CDR3 DNA reads TGCAGCGTTGGTAAGGGAGAGGACTATGGCTACACCTTC. Protein sequence: CSVGKGEDYGYTF.

The V gene is TRBV30, the J gene TRBJ1-3, with D perhaps TRBD1 (5 bases). The CDR3 spans 16 residues. With 0 bases removed from V and 0 bases from J, the gap between germline ends came to 12 bases. Germline assignment: CDR1 GTSNPN and CDR2 SVGIG (reference sequence). CDR3 sequence: CAWSVGGVLSGNTIYF. The CDR3 nucleotides are TGTGCCTGGAGTGTCGGAGGGGTCCTCTCTGGAAACACCATATATTTT.

V gene TRBV5-4 combines with J gene TRBJ1-4, with TRBD1 matching 10 bases. With 0 bases clipped from V and 4 bases from J, the junction kept 3 bases outside the gene matches. CDR1 and CDR2 (germline): SGHNT, YYREEE (reference sequence). The CDR3 loop spans 16 amino acids. The CDR3 spells CASSLGQGAFNEKLFF. DNA for the CDR3: TGTGCCAGCAGCTTGGGACAGGGGGCCTTTAATGAAAAACTGTTTTTT.

The rearrangement links TRBV19 to TRBJ2-7; D call uncertain. Germline V gives CDR1 LNHDA, CDR2 SQIVND (reference sequence). There are 14 residues in the CDR3. V lost 6 bases and J 2 bases, leaving 14 bases between the germline ends. The CDR3 DNA reads TGTGCCAGTAGCCCCTCAGGTGACCCCTACGAGCAGTACTTC. Amino acid sequence: CASSPSGDPYEQYF. The full variable domain, rest sourced from reference TRBV19 and TRBJ2-7, is DGGITQSPKYLFRKEGQNVTLSCEQNLNHDAMYWYRQDPGQGLRLIYYSQIVNDFQKGDIAEGYSVSREKKESFPLTVTSAQKNPTAFYLCASSPSGDPYEQYFGPGTRLTVT.

The genes are TRBV5-1 and TRBJ1-1; tentatively, D is TRBD1 (6 bases). Trimming removed 0 bases from V and 5 bases from J, with 17 bases in between. Germline loops: CDR1 SGHRS, CDR2 YFSETQ. This CDR3 spans 16 amino acids. CDR3 bases: TGCGCCAGCAGCTTGGAGGCAGGGGATCGCAGGACTGAAGCTTTCTTT. It yields the protein CASSLEAGDRRTEAFF.

This chain links TRBV2 with TRBJ2-7, with TRBD1 matching over 8 bases. V gave up 4 bases and J gave up 3 bases; unmatched junction bases: 5. This CDR3 comprises 14 residues. Germline V CDR1 and CDR2: SNHLY, FYNNEI. CDR3 in amino acids: CASSGQGPYYEQYF. CDR3 sequence (DNA): TGTGCCAGCAGTGGACAGGGGCCCTACTACGAGCAGTACTTC. Variable domain in full (rest from reference TRBV2 and TRBJ2-7): EPEVTQTPSHQVTQMGQEVILRCVPISNHLYFYWYRQILGQKVEFLVSFYNNEISEKSEIFDDQFSVERPDGSNFTLKIRSTKLEDSAMYFCASSGQGPYYEQYFGPGTRLTVT.

This chain uses TRBV7-2 with TRBJ2-7; D perhaps matches TRBD2 (5 bases). The germline V gene has CDR1 SGHTA and CDR2 FQGNSA. The CDR3 is 13 amino acids. V was cut by 3 bases and J by 7 bases, with 13 bases left in between. CDR3 DNA: TGTGCCAGCAGCTTCCTCCGGGGTCCGGAGCAGTACTTC. As protein: CASSFLRGPEQYF.

The V and J genes are TRBV30 and TRBJ2-1; no reliable D call. Germline-derived CDR1 and CDR2 are GTSNPN and SVGIG (reference sequence). V shed 1 base and J shed 3 bases, with 13 bases lying between them. CDR3 length: 15 residues. The CDR3 DNA reads as TGTGCCTGGAGTGAGAGTGGATCAGGCTACAATGAGCAGTTCTTC. This codes for CAWSESGSGYNEQFF. Full variable domain (rest looked up from reference TRBV30 and TRBJ2-1): SQTIHQWPATLVQPVGSPLSLECTVEGTSNPNLYWYRQAAGRGLQLLFYSVGIGQISSEVPQNLSASRPQDRQFILSSKKLLLSDSGFYLCAWSESGSGYNEQFFGPGTRLTVL.

The chain links TRBV7-9 to TRBJ2-2, with 8 bases identical to TRBD1. CDR1 and CDR2 from the germline V gene are SEHNR and FQNEAQ (reference sequence). Trimming removed 4 bases from V and 6 bases from J; junction bases left unmatched: 7. The CDR3 has 15 amino acids. CDR3 coding DNA: TGTGCCAGCAGCTCGGCTAGGACAGGGTCCGGGGAGCTGTTTTTT. Translating it yields CASSSARTGSGELFF.

This chain links TRBV5-1 with TRBJ2-7, with D perhaps matching TRBD2 (6 bases). The germline gives CDR1 SGHRS, CDR2 YFSETQ. This CDR3 comprises 14 residues. The V end was cut by 6 bases, the J end by 7 bases, with 20 bases between. The CDR3 protein is CASTPRDPRDEQYF. Here the CDR3 DNA reads TGCGCCAGCACCCCGCGGGATCCCAGGGATGAGCAGTACTTC.

The V and J genes are TRBV30 and TRBJ2-5; 8 positions agree with TRBD1. This CDR3 has 12 residues. CDR1 is GTSNPN, CDR2 SVGIG, per germline (reference sequence). CDR3 amino acids: CAGGQAQETQYF. The CDR3 DNA is TGTGCGGGGGGACAGGCCCAAGAGACCCAGTACTTC.

This clone showed up just a few times. The chain carries TRBV5-6 and TRBJ1-4; 7 positions agree with TRBD1. This CDR3 spans 16 amino acids. CDR1 SGHDT and CDR2 YYEEEE come from the germline V gene. Trimming cost V 1 base and J 4 bases; bases outside gene matches: 7. CDR3 residues: CASSLSLGQINEKLFF. CDR3 nucleotide sequence: TGTGCCAGCAGCTTGAGTCTGGGACAGATTAATGAAAAACTGTTTTTT.

The J gene is TRBJ1-4, the V gene TRBV5-6, with D tentatively TRBD1 (5 bases). Trimming left V 6 bases short and J 10 bases short, with 22 bases between. The CDR3 extends over 15 amino acids. From germline, CDR1 is SGHDT and CDR2 YYEEEE. CDR3 nucleotide sequence: TGTGCCAGCACAGGGCCCCTCGACCCTAGTGGAAAACTGTTTTTT. It specifies CASTGPLDPSGKLFF. Looking up the rest from reference TRBV5-6 and TRBJ1-4 gives the full variable domain: DAGVTQSPTHLIKTRGQQVTLRCSPKSGHDTVSWYQQALGQGPQFIFQYYEEEERQRGNFPDRFSGHQFPNYSSELNVNALLLGDSALYLCASTGPLDPSGKLFFGSGTQLSVL.

This clone was counted only a few times. The chain carries TRBV7-9 and TRBJ1-1, with 10 positions matching TRBD1. The CDR3 loop spans 15 amino acids. Germline CDR1 SEHNR, CDR2 FQNEAQ (reference sequence). Losses at the gene ends were 4 bases for V and 11 bases for J; bases not matched to a gene: 13. CDR3 sequence (DNA): TGTGCCAGCAGCTCTACCCGGGACAGGGGTTTTAAGGCTTTCTTT. This sequence encodes CASSSTRDRGFKAFF. The full variable domain, in which reference TRBV7-9 and TRBJ1-1 provide the parts outside the CDR3, is DTGVSQNPRHKITKRGQNVTFRCDPISEHNRLYWYRQTLGQGPEFLTYFQNEAQLEKSRLLSDRFSAERPKGSFSTLEIQRTEQGDSAMYLCASSSTRDRGFKAFFGQGTRLTVV.

This clone occurred a few times. The chain carries TRBV6-4 and TRBJ1-6; weak D call: TRBD1 (6 bases). This CDR3 is built from 14 residues. V lost 6 bases, J lost 8 bases, and 14 bases lay in between. Germline CDR1 MRHNA, CDR2 SNTAGT. The CDR3 loop is CASRGQGFDSPLHF. CDR3 sequence (DNA): TGTGCCAGCAGGGGGCAGGGGTTCGATTCACCCCTCCACTTT.

There are a few counts of this clone. The rearrangement links TRBV30 to TRBJ2-2; 13 bases are a match to TRBD2. V lost 3 bases to trimming and J lost 6 bases; unmatched junction nucleotides: 1. This CDR3 region has 14 residues. Germline V gene lookup returns CDR1 GTSNPN and CDR2 SVGIG (reference sequence). The CDR3 protein is CAWSGLAGAGELFF. DNA for the CDR3: TGTGCCTGGAGCGGACTAGCGGGAGCCGGGGAGCTGTTTTTT.

The genes are TRBV7-9 and TRBJ1-5, with D maybe TRBD1 (5 bases). This CDR3 region has 14 residues. The V end lost 5 bases, the J end lost 1 base, and 9 bases lay between the germline ends. The germline CDR1 and CDR2 sequences are SEHNR and FQNEAQ (reference sequence). CDR3 amino acids: CASSRGRSNQPQHF. CDR3 DNA: TGTGCCAGCAGCCGGGGGAGGAGCAATCAGCCCCAGCATTTT. The full variable domain, rest sourced from reference TRBV7-9 and TRBJ1-5, is DTGVSQNPRHKITKRGQNVTFRCDPISEHNRLYWYRQTLGQGPEFLTYFQNEAQLEKSRLLSDRFSAERPKGSFSTLEIQRTEQGDSAMYLCASSRGRSNQPQHFGDGTRLSIL.

This chain connects TRBV10-3 to TRBJ2-2; 15 bases agree with TRBD2. There are 18 residues in the CDR3. Germline CDR1 is ENHRY and CDR2 is SYGVKD. Trimming cost V 4 bases and J 6 bases; bases outside gene matches: 9. The CDR3 DNA reads TGTGCCATCAGTGGGACTAGCGGGAGGGCCCAAGGGGCCGGGGAGCTGTTTTTT. Its protein product is CAISGTSGRAQGAGELFF.

The V gene is TRBV7-6, the J gene TRBJ2-2; TRBD2 aligns across 11 bases. Germline CDR1 and CDR2: SGHVS and FNYEAQ. CDR3 length equals 16 residues. V dropped 1 base and J dropped 5; count of bases not matched to a gene: 3. CDR3 protein: CASSLEASGGTGELFF. Written as DNA, the CDR3 is TGTGCCAGCAGCTTAGAGGCTAGCGGGGGGACCGGGGAGCTGTTTTTT. Combining the CDR3 with reference TRBV7-6 and TRBJ2-2 gives the whole variable domain GAGVSQSPRYKVTKRGQDVALRCDPISGHVSLYWYRQALGQGPEFLTYFNYEAQQDKSGLPNDRFSAERPEGSISTLTIQRTEQRDSAMYRCASSLEASGGTGELFFGEGSRLTVL.

The chain uses TRBV30 and TRBJ2-5; 9 positions agree with TRBD2. The better agreement between TRBJ2-7 and the DNA end casts doubt on the J call. There are 15 residues in the CDR3. Germline-derived CDR1 and CDR2 are GTSNPN and SVGIG (reference sequence). CDR3: CAWSRRGGVLGEQYF. The DNA for the CDR3 is TGTGCCTGGTCACGGCGGGGGGGAGTCCTAGGCGAGCAGTACTTC.